This T cell receptor (beta chain) emerged from a study of tumor-infiltrating lymphocytes in primary liver carcinoma. Turning to the study itself: Productive TCRbeta reads per sample were roughly 3.5 to 7.5 million, not differing by tissue.

cDNA specific to TCR beta was made from approximately 500 ng of total RNA, with a constant-region primer employed for priming. Nested multiplex PCR, run for three rounds with slightly modified ARM-PCR, yielded TCR beta libraries. The first two PCR rounds used TRBV1-TRBV30 forward primers with a C-beta reverse primer, 9 to 11 cycles each. TCRdb independently ran MiXCR on the multiplex PCR reads; one entry per CDR3 protein. The sample has 150,000 to 200,000 distinct CDR3 sequences, approximately 86% seen once. The J segment lost 4 bases and the V segment lost 10 bases, leaving 8 bases of the junction unmatched. The CDR3 spans 13 residues. Germline CDR1 reads MNHNY; CDR2 reads SVGAGI (reference sequence). The study co-extracted DNA and RNA from about 20-30 mg of unsorted bulk tissue.

This clonotype was sampled from a man between 40 and 49 years old with primary liver carcinoma and hepatitis B virus infection. The gene calls are TRBV6-6 and TRBJ1-1; 8 nucleotides agree with TRBD1. The material sequenced was tumor tissue from primary liver carcinoma. The CDR3, as DNA: TGTGCCATCAGCAAGACAGGGGCCACTGAAGCTTTCTTT. As protein: CAISKTGATEAFF.